The 11 T cell receptor beta chains below all came from one sample that was sequenced in a study of blood T cell repertoires in COVID-19. TCRdb keeps only in-frame clones here, not all; method: immunoSEQ multiplex PCR. Among about 280,000 clones listed, more than 75% were seen once. The material sequenced was PBMCs or T cells enriched from blood (not recorded which). Every receptor here comes from a woman aged 60 to 75 in a cohort exposed to, infected with or recovered from COVID-19 (not recorded which).

This clone was recorded only once. The chain combines TRBV4-1 with TRBJ2-7; D possibly corresponds to TRBD2 (6 bases). The length of the CDR3 is 17 residues. The germline CDR1 and CDR2 sequences are MGHRA and YSYEKL. The ends were cut back, 2 bases at V and 4 bases at J, with 21 bases in the middle. CDR3 loop: CASSQPRAGSEGYEQYF. The DNA of the CDR3 is TGCGCCAGCAGCCAACCTAGGGCGGGGAGCGAGGGGTACGAGCAGTACTTC.

The CDR3 sequence: CASHKGITDTQYF. DNA for the CDR3: TGTGCCAGCCACAAGGGGATCACAGATACGCAGTATTTT. The V and J genes are TRBV18 and TRBJ2-3; a weak D match, TRBD1 (5 bases). V lost 8 bases, J lost 2 bases, and 11 bases lay in between. The CDR3 length is 13 residues. Per the germline V gene, CDR1 is KGHSH and CDR2 is LQKENI.

There are a few counts of this clone. The chain links TRBV9 to TRBJ1-4; 8 nucleotides match TRBD1. Germline-derived CDR1 and CDR2 are SGDLS and YYNGEE. The CDR3 runs to 15 residues. Losses at the gene ends were 4 bases for V and 3 bases for J; bases not matched to a gene: 5. CDR3 loop: CASSPGGRSNEKLFF. DNA for the CDR3: TGTGCCAGCAGCCCAGGGGGCAGGTCTAATGAAAAACTGTTTTTT.

Regarding this clone: Other DNA sequences in the sample encode the same CDR3. V usage is TRBV18 and J usage is TRBJ2-7; D ambiguous. Germline V gene data show CDR1 as KGHSH and CDR2 as LQKENI. The CDR3 is made up of 13 amino acids. With 3 bases removed from V and 0 bases from J, the gap between germline ends came to 6 bases. DNA of the CDR3: TGTGCCAGCTCACCTCCCAGCTCCTACGAGCAGTACTTC. As protein: CASSPPSSYEQYF.

The V gene is TRBV6-5, the J gene TRBJ1-1, with D unclear. This CDR3 has 13 amino acids. Trimming removed 8 bases from V and 0 bases from J, with 10 bases in between. Germline-derived CDR1 and CDR2 are MNHEY and SVGAGI. The CDR3 DNA follows: TGTGCCAGCCGGTCAACGATGAACACTGAAGCTTTCTTT. Protein sequence: CASRSTMNTEAFF.

The rearrangement links TRBV19 to TRBJ2-1; 10 nucleotides agree with TRBD1. The germline CDR1 and CDR2 sequences are LNHDA and SQIVND (reference sequence). With 5 bases clipped from V and 4 bases from J, the junction kept 2 bases outside the gene matches. CDR3 length equals 14 residues. CDR3 loop: CASSPGQGYNEQFF. DNA of the CDR3: TGTGCCAGTAGTCCGGGACAGGGGTACAATGAGCAGTTCTTC. Drawing the rest from reference TRBV19 and TRBJ2-1, the complete variable domain is DGGITQSPKYLFRKEGQNVTLSCEQNLNHDAMYWYRQDPGQGLRLIYYSQIVNDFQKGDIAEGYSVSREKKESFPLTVTSAQKNPTAFYLCASSPGQGYNEQFFGPGTRLTVL.

This chain connects TRBV6-2 or TRBV6-3 to TRBJ2-1; TRBD1 matches at 8 bases. From germline, CDR1 is MNHEY and CDR2 SVGEGT. The CDR3 covers 15 residues. The trim removed 6 bases at V and 6 bases at J, leaving 10 bases unmatched. Here the CDR3 reads CASRPWTGKGNEQFF. The CDR3 region has the DNA TGTGCCAGCAGACCTTGGACAGGGAAGGGCAATGAGCAGTTCTTC.

The chain has TRBV28 and TRBJ1-1, with D possibly TRBD1 on 5 matching bases. The CDR3 totals 16 residues. V lost 2 bases and J 3 bases, leaving 16 bases between the germline ends. Looked up from germline, CDR1 is MDHEN and CDR2 is SYDVKM. Here the CDR3 reads CASSLVVGRGDTEAFF. The CDR3 nucleotides are TGTGCCAGCAGTTTAGTGGTGGGGCGGGGGGACACTGAAGCTTTCTTT.

The chain has TRBV19 and TRBJ2-3, with 14 bases fitting TRBD2. V lost 8 bases and J lost 11; bases outside the gene matches: 9. Germline V gene sequence: CDR1 LNHDA, CDR2 SQIVND (reference sequence). CDR3 size: 14 residues. CDR3 nucleotide sequence: TGTGCCAGTCGGATCGGGACTAGCGGGAGTTTGCAGTATTTT. This translates into CASRIGTSGSLQYF.

The rearrangement joins TRBV7-2 to TRBJ1-4, with D tentatively TRBD1 (6 bases). Between the trimmed V and J ends, which lost 2 bases and 8 bases, there was a span of 12 bases. CDR3 size: 14 residues. The V gene's germline CDR1 is SGHTA and CDR2 FQGNSA. Written as DNA, the CDR3 is TGTGCCAGCAGCTTACACAGGGCGGAAGAAAAACTGTTTTTT. Translation gives CASSLHRAEEKLFF.

The V call is TRBV5-4, the J call TRBJ1-4; D perhaps matches TRBD1 (5 bases). The V end was cut by 4 bases, the J end by 2 bases, with 9 bases between. The germline gives CDR1 SGHNT, CDR2 YYREEE (reference sequence). This CDR3 comprises 14 residues. In nucleotides, the CDR3 is TGTGCCAGCAGCCGTCAGGGTACTAATGAAAAACTGTTTTTT. It codes for CASSRQGTNEKLFF.